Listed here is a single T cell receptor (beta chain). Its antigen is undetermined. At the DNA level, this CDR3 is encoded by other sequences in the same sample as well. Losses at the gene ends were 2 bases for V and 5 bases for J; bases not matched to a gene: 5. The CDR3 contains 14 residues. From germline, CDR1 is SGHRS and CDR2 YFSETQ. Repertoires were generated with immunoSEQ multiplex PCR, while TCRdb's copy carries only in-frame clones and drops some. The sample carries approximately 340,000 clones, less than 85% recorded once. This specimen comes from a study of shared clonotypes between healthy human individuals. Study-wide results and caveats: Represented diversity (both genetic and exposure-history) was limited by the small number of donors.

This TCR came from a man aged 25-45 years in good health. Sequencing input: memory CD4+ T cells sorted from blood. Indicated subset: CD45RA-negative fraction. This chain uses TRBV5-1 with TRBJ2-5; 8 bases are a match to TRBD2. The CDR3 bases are TGCGCCAGCAGCTTAGCGGGAGCACAGGAGACCCAGTACTTC. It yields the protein CASSLAGAQETQYF.